These 13 T cell receptor beta chains originate from one sample sequenced in a study of blood T cell repertoires in COVID-19. Clones were read by immunoSEQ multiplex PCR, and TCRdb kept only the in-frame ones, dropping some. The sample holds roughly 70,000 clones, under 85% seen once. Sequencing was done on a sample of peripheral blood. All receptors derive from a man aged 55-75 years with COVID-19, enrolled during active disease.

This clone was seen just once. This chain joins TRBV28 and TRBJ2-2, with D possibly TRBD1 on 6 matching bases. The germline V gene encodes CDR1 MDHEN and CDR2 SYDVKM. V shed 4 bases and J shed 5 bases, with 14 bases lying between them. The CDR3 extends over 15 amino acids. CDR3 sequence reads: CASSYPQQGTGELFF. The CDR3 DNA reads as TGTGCCAGCAGTTACCCTCAACAGGGAACCGGGGAGCTGTTTTTT.

The gene calls are TRBV3-1 (or the pseudogene TRBV3-2) and TRBJ1-6; no clear D. The V gene lost 0 bases and the J gene lost 13 bases, with 13 bases spanning the gap. This CDR3 contains 14 residues. Germline V gene lookup returns CDR1 LGHDT and CDR2 YNNKEL (reference sequence). As DNA, the CDR3 is TGTGCCAGCAGCCAAGACGCGGGCCGACCGCCCCTCCACTTT. Protein product: CASSQDAGRPPLHF.

The chain links TRBV19 to TRBJ1-1; 10 nucleotides line up with TRBD1. The CDR3 extends over 14 amino acids. Germline CDR1 is LNHDA and CDR2 is SQIVND (reference sequence). Trimming at V came to 9 bases and at J to 7 bases, leaving 11 bases not matched to a gene. CDR3 residues: CASSLGTGVDEAFF. Written as DNA, the CDR3 is TGTGCCAGCAGTCTAGGGACAGGGGTTGATGAAGCTTTCTTT.

This rearrangement joins TRBV9 to TRBJ2-1, with TRBD1 as a possible D gene (6 bases). This CDR3 spans 16 amino acids. Deletions cut 0 bases from V and 0 bases from J, with 10 bases between. CDR1 and CDR2 (germline): SGDLS, YYNGEE. In nucleotides, the CDR3 is TGTGCCAGCAGCGTAGCCGACAGGATCTCCTACAATGAGCAGTTCTTC. Translation gives CASSVADRISYNEQFF.

This chain links TRBV19 with TRBJ2-2; 7 nucleotides align to TRBD1. The CDR3 is made up of 16 amino acids. V lost 6 bases and J lost 4; bases outside the gene matches: 11. The germline CDR1 and CDR2 sequences are LNHDA and SQIVND (reference sequence). Here the CDR3 reads CASSREGARGTGELFF. CDR3 sequence (DNA): TGTGCCAGTAGCCGCGAGGGGGCGCGCGGCACCGGGGAGCTGTTTTTT.

This clone was detected a few times. V usage is TRBV4-1 and J usage is TRBJ1-6; D gene ambiguous. Trimming stripped 1 base from V and 8 bases from J, with 9 bases between. The CDR3 totals 14 residues. Germline V gene data show CDR1 as MGHRA and CDR2 as YSYEKL. The CDR3 coding sequence is TGCGCCAGCAGCCAAGTGGGGAGGGATTCACCCCTCCACTTT. Its protein product is CASSQVGRDSPLHF.

The chain is built from TRBV18 and TRBJ1-5; D call uncertain. This CDR3 region has 15 residues. V was shortened by 5 bases and J by 0 bases, with 11 bases between the two germline ends. CDR1 and CDR2 (germline): KGHSH, LQKENI. DNA of the CDR3: TGTGCCAGCTCAATCTCAGCGAATAGCAATCAGCCCCAGCATTTT. This gives the protein CASSISANSNQPQHF. The whole variable domain, filled in from reference TRBV18 and TRBJ1-5, reads NAGVMQNPRHLVRRRGQEARLRCSPMKGHSHVYWYRQLPEEGLKFMVYLQKENIIDESGMPKERFSAEFPKEGPSILRIQQVVRGDSAAYFCASSISANSNQPQHFGDGTRLSIL.

The V and J genes are TRBV18 and TRBJ2-1; a weak D match, TRBD1 (5 bases). The CDR3 spans 16 residues. Germline CDR1 and CDR2: KGHSH and LQKENI. Trimming removed 0 bases at V and 6 bases at J, with 15 bases between. In DNA form, the CDR3 reads TGTGCCAGCTCACCACCGATCAAGGGGTTCCTCAATGAGCAGTTCTTC. This codes for CASSPPIKGFLNEQFF.

This clone was counted only a few times. This CDR3 is also generated by other DNA sequences in the sample. The chain combines TRBV7-9 with TRBJ2-3, with D tentatively TRBD1 (6 bases). Germline V gives CDR1 SEHNR, CDR2 FQNEAQ (reference sequence). V was pared by 5 bases and J by 0 bases, with 9 bases between. The CDR3 is made up of 14 amino acids. The CDR3: CASSGTGSTDTQYF. The CDR3 DNA reads as TGTGCCAGCAGCGGAACAGGGAGCACAGATACGCAGTATTTT.

The chain employs TRBV6-5 and TRBJ2-5; 9 positions match TRBD1. This CDR3 is 16 amino acids long. Germline CDR1 is MNHEY and CDR2 is SVGAGI. The V and J ends lost 0 bases and 2 bases, in that order; junction bases with no gene match: 4. The DNA for the CDR3 is TGTGCCAGCAGTTACTCAACCGGGACAGGGCAAGAGACCCAGTACTTC. Its translation: CASSYSTGTGQETQYF.

This sequence joins TRBV6-5 and TRBJ1-6; D unresolved. The V gene lost 4 bases and the J gene lost 5 bases, with 12 bases spanning the gap. Germline lookup yields CDR1 MNHEY and CDR2 SVGAGI. The CDR3 loop spans 15 amino acids. CDR3 protein: CASSFDTLDNSPLHF. The CDR3 nucleotides read TGTGCCAGCAGTTTCGACACCCTTGATAATTCACCCCTCCACTTT.

This chain connects TRBV5-1 to TRBJ1-5; maybe TRBD1 (6 bases). The V end lost 4 bases, the J end lost 6 bases, and 17 bases lay between the germline ends. This CDR3 is built from 15 residues. Germline CDR1 and CDR2: SGHRS and YFSETQ. CDR3 sequence reads: CASSQGGGRGQPQHF. DNA for the CDR3: TGCGCCAGCAGCCAAGGGGGGGGTCGGGGTCAGCCCCAGCATTTT.

DNA for the CDR3: TGTGCCAGTAGTATCCGCGGGGCCTCCTACGAGCAGTACTTC. This gives the protein CASSIRGASYEQYF. The chain combines TRBV19 with TRBJ2-7; possibly TRBD2 for D (6 bases). The CDR3 spans 14 residues. V dropped 3 bases and J dropped 0 bases, with 9 bases sitting between them. Germline V gene lookup returns CDR1 LNHDA and CDR2 SQIVND (reference sequence).